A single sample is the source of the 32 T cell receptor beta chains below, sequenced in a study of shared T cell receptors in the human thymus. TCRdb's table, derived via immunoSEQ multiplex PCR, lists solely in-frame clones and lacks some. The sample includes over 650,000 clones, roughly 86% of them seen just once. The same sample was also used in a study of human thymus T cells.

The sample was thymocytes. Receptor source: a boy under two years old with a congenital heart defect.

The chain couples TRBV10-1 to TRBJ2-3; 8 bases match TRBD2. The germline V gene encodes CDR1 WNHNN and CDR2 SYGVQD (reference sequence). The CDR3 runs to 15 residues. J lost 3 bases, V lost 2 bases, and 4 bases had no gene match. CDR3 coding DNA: TGCGCCAGCAGTGAGATAACTAGCGGTACAGATACGCAGTATTTT. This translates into CASSEITSGTDTQYF.

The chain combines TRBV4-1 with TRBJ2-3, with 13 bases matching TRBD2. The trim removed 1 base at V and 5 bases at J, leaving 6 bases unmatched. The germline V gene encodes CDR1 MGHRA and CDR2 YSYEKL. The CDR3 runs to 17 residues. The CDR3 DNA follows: TGCGCCAGCAGCCAAGTTGGCGGGACTAGCGGGATAGATACGCAGTATTTT. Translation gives CASSQVGGTSGIDTQYF.

The CDR3, as DNA: TGTGCCAGCAGCCACCGTTTAGGAGCCAATCAGCCCCAGCATTTT. Amino acids: CASSHRLGANQPQHF. V gene TRBV11-2 combines with J gene TRBJ1-5; no definite D call. The CDR3 spans 15 residues. Per germline, CDR1 SGHAT and CDR2 FQNNGV. The V end lost 5 bases, the J end lost 3 bases, and 14 bases lay between the germline ends.

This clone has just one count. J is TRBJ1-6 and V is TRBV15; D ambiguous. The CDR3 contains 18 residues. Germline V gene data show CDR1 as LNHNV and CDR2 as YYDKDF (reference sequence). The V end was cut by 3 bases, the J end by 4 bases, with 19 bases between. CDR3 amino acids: CATSSSGKSTDYNSPLHF. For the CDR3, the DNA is TGTGCCACCAGCAGTTCCGGGAAATCGACCGATTATAATTCACCCCTCCACTTT.

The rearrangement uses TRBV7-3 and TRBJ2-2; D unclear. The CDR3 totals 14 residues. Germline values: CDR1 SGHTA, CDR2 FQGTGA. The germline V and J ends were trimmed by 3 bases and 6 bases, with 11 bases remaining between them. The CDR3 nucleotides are TGTGCCAGCAGCTTTAACCCGGTGCCCGGGGAGCTGTTTTTT. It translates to CASSFNPVPGELFF.

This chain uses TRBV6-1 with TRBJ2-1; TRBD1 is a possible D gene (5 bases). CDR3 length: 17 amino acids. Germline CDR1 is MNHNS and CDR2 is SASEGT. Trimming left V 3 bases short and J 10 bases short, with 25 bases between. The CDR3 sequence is CASSDQGSPVLSWEQFF. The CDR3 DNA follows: TGTGCCAGCAGTGATCAGGGTTCCCCCGTGCTCAGTTGGGAGCAGTTCTTC.

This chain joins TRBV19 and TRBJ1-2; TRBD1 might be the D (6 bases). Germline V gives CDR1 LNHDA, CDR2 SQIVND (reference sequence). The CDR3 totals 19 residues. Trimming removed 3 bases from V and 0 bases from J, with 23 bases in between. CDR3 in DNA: TGTGCCAGTAGTATTGGAGTTGGGGGCGCGGTTCGAGCTAACTATGGCTACACCTTC. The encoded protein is CASSIGVGGAVRANYGYTF.

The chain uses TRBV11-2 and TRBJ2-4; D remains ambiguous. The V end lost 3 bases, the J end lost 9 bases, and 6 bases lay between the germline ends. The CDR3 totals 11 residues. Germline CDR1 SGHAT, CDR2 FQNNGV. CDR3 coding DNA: TGTGCCAGCAGCTTTCGAGGCATTCAGTACTTC. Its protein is CASSFRGIQYF.

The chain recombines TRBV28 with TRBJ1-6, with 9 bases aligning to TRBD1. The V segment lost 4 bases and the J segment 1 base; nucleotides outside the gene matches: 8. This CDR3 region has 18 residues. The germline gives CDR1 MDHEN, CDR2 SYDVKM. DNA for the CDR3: TGTGCCAGCAGTTCGGGGGCGGGACAGGGTTCCTATAATTCACCCCTCCACTTT. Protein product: CASSSGAGQGSYNSPLHF. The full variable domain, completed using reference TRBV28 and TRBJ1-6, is DVKVTQSSRYLVKRTGEKVFLECVQDMDHENMFWYRQDPGLGLRLIYFSYDVKMKEKGDIPEGYSVSREKKERFSLILESASTNQTSMYLCASSSGAGQGSYNSPLHFGNGTRLTVT.

In nucleotides, the CDR3 is TGTGCCAGCAGGTCCCGGACTAGCGGGAGAAGGTACGAGCAGTACTTC. It is translated as CASRSRTSGRRYEQYF. This chain uses TRBV25-1 with TRBJ2-7, with TRBD2 identical over 13 bases. From germline, CDR1 is MGHDK and CDR2 SYGVNS. This CDR3 region has 16 residues. V was clipped by 6 bases and J by 4 bases; unmatched bases: 9.

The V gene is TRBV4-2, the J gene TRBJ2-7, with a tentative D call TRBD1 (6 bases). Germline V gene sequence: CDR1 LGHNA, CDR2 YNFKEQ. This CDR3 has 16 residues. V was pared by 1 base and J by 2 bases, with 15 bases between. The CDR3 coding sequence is TGTGCCAGCAGCCAAGCGAGGGACATTCCCACCTACGAGCAGTACTTC. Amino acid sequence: CASSQARDIPTYEQYF.

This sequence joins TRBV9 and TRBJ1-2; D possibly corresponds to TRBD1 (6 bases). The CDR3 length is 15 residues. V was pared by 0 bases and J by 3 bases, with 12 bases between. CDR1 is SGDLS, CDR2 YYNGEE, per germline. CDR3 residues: CASSVDRTADYGYTF. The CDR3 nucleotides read TGTGCCAGCAGCGTAGACCGGACAGCTGACTATGGCTACACCTTC.

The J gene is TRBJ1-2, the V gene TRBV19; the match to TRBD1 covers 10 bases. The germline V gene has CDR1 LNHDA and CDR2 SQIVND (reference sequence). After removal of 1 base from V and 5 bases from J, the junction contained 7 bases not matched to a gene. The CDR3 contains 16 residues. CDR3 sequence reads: CASSIVGRTGGYGYTF. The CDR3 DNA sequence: TGTGCCAGTAGTATAGTCGGGCGGACAGGGGGTTATGGCTACACCTTC.

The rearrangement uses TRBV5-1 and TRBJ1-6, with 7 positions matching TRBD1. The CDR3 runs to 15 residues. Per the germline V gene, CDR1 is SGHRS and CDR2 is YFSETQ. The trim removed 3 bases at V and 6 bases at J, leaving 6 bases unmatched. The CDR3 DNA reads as TGCGCCAGCAGCTCCGGACAGGCGGGTAATTCACCCCTCCACTTT. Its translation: CASSSGQAGNSPLHF.

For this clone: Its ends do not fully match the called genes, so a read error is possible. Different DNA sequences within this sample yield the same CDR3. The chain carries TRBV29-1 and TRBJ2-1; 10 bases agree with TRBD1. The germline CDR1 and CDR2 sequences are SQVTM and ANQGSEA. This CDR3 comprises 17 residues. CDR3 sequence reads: CSAHRDRGSGSYNEQFF. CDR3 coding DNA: TGTAGCGCCCACCGGGACAGGGGTAGTGGGTCCTACAATGAGCAGTTCTTC.

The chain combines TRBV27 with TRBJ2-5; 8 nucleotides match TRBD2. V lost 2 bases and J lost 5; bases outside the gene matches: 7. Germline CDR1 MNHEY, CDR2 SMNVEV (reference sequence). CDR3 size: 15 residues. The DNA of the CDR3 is TGTGCCAGCAGTTTAGTCGGGGGGGGCTTGGAGACCCAGTACTTC. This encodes CASSLVGGGLETQYF.

The CDR3 DNA is TGTGCCAGCACCTTAAACAGGGAAGTAGGGTATGGCTACACCTTC. It yields the protein CASTLNREVGYGYTF. The chain carries TRBV2 and TRBJ1-2, with a possible D match to TRBD1 (6 bases). V was clipped by 7 bases and J by 5 bases, with 20 bases between them. Germline V gene data show CDR1 as SNHLY and CDR2 as FYNNEI. CDR3 length: 15 amino acids. The full variable domain, with the rest looked up from reference TRBV2 and TRBJ1-2, is EPEVTQTPSHQVTQMGQEVILRCVPISNHLYFYWYRQILGQKVEFLVSFYNNEISEKSEIFDDQFSVERPDGSNFTLKIRSTKLEDSAMYFCASTLNREVGYGYTFGSGTRLTVV.

CDR3 region: CASSLSSGAGQYGYTF. The CDR3 DNA sequence: TGTGCCAGCAGTTTATCGAGCGGCGCGGGACAGTATGGCTACACCTTC. V is TRBV27 and J is TRBJ1-2; 7 positions agree with TRBD1. This CDR3 has 16 residues. Unmatched junction bases numbered 9, after V lost 0 bases and J lost 5 bases. Germline values: CDR1 MNHEY, CDR2 SMNVEV (reference sequence).

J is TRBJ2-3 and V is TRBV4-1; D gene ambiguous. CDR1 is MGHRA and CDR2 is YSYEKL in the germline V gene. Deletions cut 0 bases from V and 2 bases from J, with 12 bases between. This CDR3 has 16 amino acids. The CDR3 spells CASSQDHGAVTDTQYF. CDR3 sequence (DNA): TGCGCCAGCAGCCAAGATCATGGAGCCGTCACAGATACGCAGTATTTT.

The CDR3 spells CASSYSNQGGNEQFF. The CDR3 coding sequence is TGTGCCAGCAGTTACTCGAATCAGGGAGGCAATGAGCAGTTCTTC. V usage is TRBV6-5 and J usage is TRBJ2-1, with D maybe TRBD2 (6 bases). The CDR3 is 15 residues long. The germline gives CDR1 MNHEY, CDR2 SVGAGI. The ends were cut back, 0 bases at V and 6 bases at J, with 12 bases in the middle.

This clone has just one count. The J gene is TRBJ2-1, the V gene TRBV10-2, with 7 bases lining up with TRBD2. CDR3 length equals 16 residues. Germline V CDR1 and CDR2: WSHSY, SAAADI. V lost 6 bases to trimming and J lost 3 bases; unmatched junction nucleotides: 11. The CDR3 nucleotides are TGCGCCAGCAGCTTCTCTGGGCGGGAGTTCTACAATGAGCAGTTCTTC. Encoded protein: CASSFSGREFYNEQFF.

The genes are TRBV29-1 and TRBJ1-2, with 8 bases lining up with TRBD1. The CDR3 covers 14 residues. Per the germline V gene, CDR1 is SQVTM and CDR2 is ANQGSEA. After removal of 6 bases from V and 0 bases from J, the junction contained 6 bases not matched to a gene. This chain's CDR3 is CSVAGTGSNYGYTF. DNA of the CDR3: TGCAGCGTGGCCGGGACAGGTTCTAACTATGGCTACACCTTC.

The CDR3 DNA reads TGTGCCAGCAGCCAAGACCAGGCAAATGAAAAACTGTTTTTT. Translating gives CASSQDQANEKLFF. The J gene is TRBJ1-4, the V gene TRBV14; D ambiguous. CDR1 is SGHDN and CDR2 is FVKESK in the germline V gene. CDR3 length: 14 residues. Trimming left V 0 bases short and J 5 bases short, with 7 bases between.

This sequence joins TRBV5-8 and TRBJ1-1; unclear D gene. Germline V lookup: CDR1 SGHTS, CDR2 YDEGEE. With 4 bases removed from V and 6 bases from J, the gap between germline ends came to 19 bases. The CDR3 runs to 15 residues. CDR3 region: CASSGTVSPRPEAFF. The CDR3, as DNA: TGTGCCAGCAGCGGCACCGTTAGCCCGCGGCCTGAAGCTTTCTTT.

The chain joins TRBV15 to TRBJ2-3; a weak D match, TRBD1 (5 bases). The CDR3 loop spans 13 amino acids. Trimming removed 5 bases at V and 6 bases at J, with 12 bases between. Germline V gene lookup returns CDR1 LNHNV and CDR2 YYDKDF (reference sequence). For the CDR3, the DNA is TGTGCCACCAGCCCCCGGACACCCGATACGCAGTATTTT. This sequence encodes CATSPRTPDTQYF.

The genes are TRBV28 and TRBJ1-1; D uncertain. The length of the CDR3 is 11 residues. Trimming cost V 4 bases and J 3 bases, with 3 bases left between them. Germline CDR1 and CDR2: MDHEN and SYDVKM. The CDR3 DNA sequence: TGTGCCAGCAGTTCTGACACTGAAGCTTTCTTT. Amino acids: CASSSDTEAFF.

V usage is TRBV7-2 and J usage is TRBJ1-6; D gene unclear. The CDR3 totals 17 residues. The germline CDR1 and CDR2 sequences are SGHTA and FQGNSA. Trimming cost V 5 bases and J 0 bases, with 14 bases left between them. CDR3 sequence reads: CASSPGVSSSYNSPLHF. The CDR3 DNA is TGTGCCAGCAGCCCGGGAGTTTCGAGCTCCTATAATTCACCCCTCCACTTT.

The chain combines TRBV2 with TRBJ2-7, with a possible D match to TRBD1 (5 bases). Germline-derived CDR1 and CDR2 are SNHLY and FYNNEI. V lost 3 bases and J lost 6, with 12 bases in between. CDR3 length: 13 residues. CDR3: CASSDPKGSEQYF. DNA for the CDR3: TGTGCCAGCAGTGACCCAAAGGGGTCCGAGCAGTACTTC. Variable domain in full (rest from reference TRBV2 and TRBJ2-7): EPEVTQTPSHQVTQMGQEVILRCVPISNHLYFYWYRQILGQKVEFLVSFYNNEISEKSEIFDDQFSVERPDGSNFTLKIRSTKLEDSAMYFCASSDPKGSEQYFGPGTRLTVT.

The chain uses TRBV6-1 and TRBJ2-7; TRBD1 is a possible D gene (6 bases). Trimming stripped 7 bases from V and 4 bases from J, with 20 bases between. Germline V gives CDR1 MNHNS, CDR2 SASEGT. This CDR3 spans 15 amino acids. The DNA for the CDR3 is TGTGCCAGCACCCCTACAGGCAGGGGACGGTACGAGCAGTACTTC. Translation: CASTPTGRGRYEQYF.

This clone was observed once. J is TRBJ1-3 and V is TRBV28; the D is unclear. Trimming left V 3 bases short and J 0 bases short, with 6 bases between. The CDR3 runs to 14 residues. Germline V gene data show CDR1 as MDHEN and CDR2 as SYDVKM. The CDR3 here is CASSFADSGNTIYF. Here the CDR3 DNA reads TGTGCCAGCAGTTTCGCAGACTCTGGAAACACCATATATTTT.

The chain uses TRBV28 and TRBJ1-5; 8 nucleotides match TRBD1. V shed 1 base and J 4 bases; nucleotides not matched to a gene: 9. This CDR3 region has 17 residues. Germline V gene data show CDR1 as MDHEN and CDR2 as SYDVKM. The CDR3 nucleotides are TGTGCCAGCAGTTTATACCTAGGACAGGGTCTAAATCAGCCCCAGCATTTT. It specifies CASSLYLGQGLNQPQHF.

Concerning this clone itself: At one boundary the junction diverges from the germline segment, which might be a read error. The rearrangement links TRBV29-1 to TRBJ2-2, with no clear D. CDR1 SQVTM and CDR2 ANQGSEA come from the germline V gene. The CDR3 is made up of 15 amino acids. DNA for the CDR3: TGCAGCGTTGAAGATGATGAGAGGAACCCCGGGGAGCTGTTTTTT. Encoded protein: CSVEDDERNPGELFF.